This is a list of T cell receptor beta chains from one sample in a study of shared T cell receptors in the human thymus. Assay: immunoSEQ multiplex PCR; the TCRdb copy retains only in-frame clones and omits some. The sample lists about 540,000 clones; around 82% were seen once. The same data also contributed to another study, on human thymus T cells.

Sequenced sample: thymocytes. The receptors stem from a boy younger than two with a congenital heart defect. Both conserved end residues are part of each CDR3. Each record gives: D gene, clone size, V gene, J gene, CDR3 protein, CDR3 DNA. D genes are given only for firm matches. A clone size is listed for some rows: how often the clone was seen (once, few, many), or a class if it is expanded.

D gene: .
clone size: .
V gene: TRBV7-6
J gene: TRBJ2-2
CDR3 protein: CASSLEFARDTGELFF
CDR3 DNA: TGTGCCAGCAGCTTAGAATTTGCCAGGGACACCGGGGAGCTGTTTTTT

D gene: TRBD2
clone size: .
V gene: TRBV6-5
J gene: TRBJ2-7
CDR3 protein: CASRFGGGYEQYF
CDR3 DNA: TGTGCCAGCCGGTTCGGGGGGGGCTACGAGCAGTACTTC

D gene: .
clone size: .
V gene: TRBV27
J gene: TRBJ2-7
CDR3 protein: CASSLWPPGLSSYEQYF
CDR3 DNA: TGTGCCAGCAGTTTATGGCCGCCAGGCCTAAGCTCCTACGAGCAGTACTTC

D gene: .
clone size: .
V gene: TRBV18
J gene: TRBJ2-7
CDR3 protein: CASCGGGYEQYF
CDR3 DNA: TGTGCCAGCTGTGGGGGCGGCTACGAGCAGTACTTC

D gene: .
clone size: .
V gene: TRBV7-9
J gene: TRBJ2-3
CDR3 protein: CASSSPPGGRTDTQYF
CDR3 DNA: TGTGCCAGCAGCTCCCCTCCCGGAGGCCGCACAGATACGCAGTATTTT

D gene: TRBD1
clone size: once
V gene: TRBV29-1
J gene: TRBJ1-1
CDR3 protein: CSVDPQGARTEAFF
CDR3 DNA: TGCAGCGTTGACCCCCAGGGGGCTCGGACTGAAGCTTTCTTT

D gene: .
clone size: .
V gene: TRBV20-1
J gene: TRBJ2-6
CDR3 protein: CSARKDVLTF
CDR3 DNA: TGCAGTGCCAGGAAGGACGTCCTGACTTTC

D gene: TRBD1
clone size: .
V gene: TRBV4-2
J gene: TRBJ1-2
CDR3 protein: CASSPAGGLHYGYTF
CDR3 DNA: TGTGCCAGCAGCCCCGCAGGGGGCCTCCACTATGGCTACACCTTC

D gene: TRBD2
clone size: .
V gene: TRBV5-1
J gene: TRBJ2-1
CDR3 protein: CANPGCSGSRPSYNEQFF
CDR3 DNA: TGCGCCAATCCAGGGTGCAGCGGGAGTCGACCCTCCTACAATGAGCAGTTCTTC

D gene: .
clone size: once
V gene: TRBV10-3
J gene: TRBJ2-2
CDR3 protein: CAISEGEGANTGELFF
CDR3 DNA: TGTGCCATCAGTGAGGGGGAGGGGGCGAACACCGGGGAGCTGTTTTTT

D gene: TRBD2
clone size: few
V gene: TRBV7-2
J gene: TRBJ2-7
CDR3 protein: CASSPEGTSGRKRYEQYF
CDR3 DNA: TGTGCCAGCAGTCCCGAGGGCACTAGCGGAAGAAAAAGGTACGAGCAGTACTTC

D gene: .
clone size: .
V gene: TRBV7-2
J gene: TRBJ1-2
CDR3 protein: CASSFPYGGRGNGYTF
CDR3 DNA: TGTGCCAGCAGCTTTCCCTACGGGGGACGCGGGAATGGCTACACCTTC

D gene: TRBD2
clone size: .
V gene: TRBV4-3
J gene: TRBJ2-2
CDR3 protein: CASSQPTSEGSTGELFF
CDR3 DNA: TGCGCCAGCAGCCAACCGACTAGCGAGGGGAGCACCGGGGAGCTGTTTTTT

D gene: TRBD2
clone size: .
V gene: TRBV7-9
J gene: TRBJ2-4
CDR3 protein: CASSSLRGDRAKNIQYF
CDR3 DNA: TGTGCCAGCAGCTCTCTCCGGGGGGATAGGGCCAAAAACATTCAGTACTTC

D gene: TRBD1
clone size: .
V gene: TRBV5-1
J gene: TRBJ2-2
CDR3 protein: CASRTGMNTGELFF
CDR3 DNA: TGCGCCAGCCGGACAGGGATGAACACCGGGGAGCTGTTTTTT

D gene: TRBD2
clone size: .
V gene: TRBV30
J gene: TRBJ2-1
CDR3 protein: CAWRPPPPPGRDEQFF
CDR3 DNA: TGTGCCTGGAGGCCACCCCCACCCCCCGGGAGGGATGAGCAGTTCTTC

D gene: .
clone size: .
V gene: TRBV7-2
J gene: TRBJ2-7
CDR3 protein: CASSLGPVAAYEQYF
CDR3 DNA: TGTGCCAGCAGCTTGGGTCCCGTAGCGGCCTACGAGCAGTACTTC

D gene: TRBD1
clone size: .
V gene: TRBV2
J gene: TRBJ1-4
CDR3 protein: CASSEEGAGKLFF
CDR3 DNA: TGTGCCAGCAGTGAGGAGGGGGCGGGAAAACTGTTTTTT

D gene: TRBD2
clone size: .
V gene: TRBV5-6
J gene: TRBJ2-6
CDR3 protein: CASSPPGGAGANVLTF
CDR3 DNA: TGTGCCAGCAGTCCCCCGGGAGGGGCTGGGGCCAACGTCCTGACTTTC

D gene: .
clone size: .
V gene: TRBV27
J gene: TRBJ1-1
CDR3 protein: CASSLRRGGKAFF
CDR3 DNA: TGTGCCAGCAGTTTGCGCAGAGGGGGTAAAGCTTTCTTT

D gene: TRBD2
clone size: .
V gene: TRBV9
J gene: TRBJ2-3
CDR3 protein: CASGTSGYTDTQYF
CDR3 DNA: TGTGCCAGCGGGACTAGCGGATACACAGATACGCAGTATTTT

D gene: .
clone size: .
V gene: TRBV7-2
J gene: TRBJ1-4
CDR3 protein: CASSFDGGNEKLFF
CDR3 DNA: TGTGCCAGCAGCTTCGACGGAGGGAATGAAAAACTGTTTTTT

D gene: TRBD2
clone size: .
V gene: TRBV5-1
J gene: TRBJ2-1
CDR3 protein: CASSLITSGHNEQFF
CDR3 DNA: TGCGCCAGCAGCTTGATCACTAGCGGTCACAATGAGCAGTTCTTC

D gene: .
clone size: .
V gene: TRBV28
J gene: TRBJ2-5
CDR3 protein: CASSLISRAAWETQYF
CDR3 DNA: TGTGCCAGCAGTTTAATCAGCAGGGCGGCGTGGGAGACCCAGTACTTC

D gene: .
clone size: .
V gene: TRBV30
J gene: TRBJ1-1
CDR3 protein: CAWSTNRENTEAFF
CDR3 DNA: TGTGCCTGGAGTACCAACAGGGAGAACACTGAAGCTTTCTTT

D gene: TRBD2
clone size: .
V gene: TRBV27
J gene: TRBJ2-1
CDR3 protein: CASSFPIAGGSYNEQFF
CDR3 DNA: TGTGCCAGCAGTTTCCCCATAGCGGGAGGATCCTACAATGAGCAGTTCTTC

D gene: .
clone size: few
V gene: TRBV7-9
J gene: TRBJ2-2
CDR3 protein: CASSPLQDTSYNTGELFF
CDR3 DNA: TGTGCCAGCAGTCCTTTACAGGATACTAGCTATAACACCGGGGAGCTGTTTTTT

D gene: .
clone size: .
V gene: TRBV6-6
J gene: TRBJ1-1
CDR3 protein: CASSYPPIRGEAFF
CDR3 DNA: TGTGCCAGCAGTTACCCCCCGATCAGGGGTGAAGCTTTCTTT

D gene: .
clone size: .
V gene: TRBV7-9
J gene: TRBJ2-1
CDR3 protein: CASSSPGGEQFF
CDR3 DNA: TGTGCCAGCAGCTCCCCCGGGGGTGAGCAGTTCTTC

D gene: .
clone size: .
V gene: TRBV11-3
J gene: TRBJ2-2
CDR3 protein: CASSPPSGPNTGELFF
CDR3 DNA: TGTGCCAGCAGCCCACCGAGCGGACCGAACACCGGGGAGCTGTTTTTT

D gene: TRBD2
clone size: .
V gene: TRBV15
J gene: TRBJ2-1
CDR3 protein: CATSRALAGGVREQFF
CDR3 DNA: TGTGCCACCAGCAGAGCGCTAGCGGGAGGAGTCCGCGAGCAGTTCTTC